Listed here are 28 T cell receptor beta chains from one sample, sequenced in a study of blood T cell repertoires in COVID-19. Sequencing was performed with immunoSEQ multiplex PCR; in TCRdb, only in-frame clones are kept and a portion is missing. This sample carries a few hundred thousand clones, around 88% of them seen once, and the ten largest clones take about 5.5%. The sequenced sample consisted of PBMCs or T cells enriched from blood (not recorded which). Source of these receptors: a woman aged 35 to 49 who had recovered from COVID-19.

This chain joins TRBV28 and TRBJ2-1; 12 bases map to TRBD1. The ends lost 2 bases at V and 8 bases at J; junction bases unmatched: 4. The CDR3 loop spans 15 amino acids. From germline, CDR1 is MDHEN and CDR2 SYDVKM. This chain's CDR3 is CASSLGGQGADEQFF. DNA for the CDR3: TGTGCCAGCAGTTTAGGGGGACAGGGGGCAGATGAGCAGTTCTTC.

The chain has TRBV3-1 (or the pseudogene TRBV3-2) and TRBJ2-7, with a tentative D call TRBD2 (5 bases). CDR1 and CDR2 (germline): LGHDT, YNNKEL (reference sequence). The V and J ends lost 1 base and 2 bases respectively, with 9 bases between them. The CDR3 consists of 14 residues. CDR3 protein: CASSQASGTYEQYF. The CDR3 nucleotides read TGTGCCAGCAGCCAAGCCTCCGGGACCTACGAGCAGTACTTC.

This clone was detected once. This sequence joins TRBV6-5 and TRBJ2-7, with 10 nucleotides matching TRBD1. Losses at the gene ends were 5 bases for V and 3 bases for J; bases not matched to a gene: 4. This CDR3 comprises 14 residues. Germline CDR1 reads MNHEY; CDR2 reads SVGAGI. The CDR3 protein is CASSPRTGGYEQYF. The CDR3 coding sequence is TGTGCCAGCAGTCCACGGACAGGGGGCTACGAGCAGTACTTC.

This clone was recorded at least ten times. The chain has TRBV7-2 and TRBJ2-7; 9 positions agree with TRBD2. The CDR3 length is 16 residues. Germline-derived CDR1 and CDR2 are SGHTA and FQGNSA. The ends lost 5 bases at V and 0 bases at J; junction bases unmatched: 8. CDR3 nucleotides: TGTGCCAGCAGCAAGACTAGCGGAGCCACCTCCTACGAGCAGTACTTC. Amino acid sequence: CASSKTSGATSYEQYF.

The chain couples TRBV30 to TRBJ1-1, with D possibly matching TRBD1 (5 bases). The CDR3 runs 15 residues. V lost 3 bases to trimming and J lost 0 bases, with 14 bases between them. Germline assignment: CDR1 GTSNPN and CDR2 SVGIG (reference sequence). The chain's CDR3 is CAWSGPGGVNTEAFF. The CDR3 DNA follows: TGTGCCTGGAGCGGCCCCGGGGGGGTGAACACTGAAGCTTTCTTT.

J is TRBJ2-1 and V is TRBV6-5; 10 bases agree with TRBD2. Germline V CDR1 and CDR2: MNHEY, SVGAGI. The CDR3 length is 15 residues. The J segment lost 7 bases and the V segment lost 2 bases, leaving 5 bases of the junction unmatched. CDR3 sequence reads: CASSYEAGGGNEQFF. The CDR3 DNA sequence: TGTGCCAGCAGTTACGAAGCGGGAGGGGGGAATGAGCAGTTCTTC.

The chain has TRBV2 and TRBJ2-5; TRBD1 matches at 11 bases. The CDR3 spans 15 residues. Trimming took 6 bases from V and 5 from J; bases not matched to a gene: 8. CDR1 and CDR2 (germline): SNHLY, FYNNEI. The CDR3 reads CASRPGTGGQETQYF. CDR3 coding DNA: TGTGCCAGCAGGCCCGGGACAGGGGGGCAGGAGACCCAGTACTTC.

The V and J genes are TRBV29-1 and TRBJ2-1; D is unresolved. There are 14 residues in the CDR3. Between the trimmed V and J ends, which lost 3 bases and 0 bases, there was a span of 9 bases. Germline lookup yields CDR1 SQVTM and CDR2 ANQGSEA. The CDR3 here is CSVDGGSSYNEQFF. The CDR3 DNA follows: TGCAGCGTTGACGGCGGTAGCTCCTACAATGAGCAGTTCTTC.

The CDR3, as DNA: TGTGCCAGCTCACCGGACAGAAACAATGAGCAGTTCTTC. Residues: CASSPDRNNEQFF. The chain uses TRBV18 and TRBJ2-1, with D maybe TRBD1 (6 bases). V lost 3 bases and J 5 bases, leaving 8 bases between the germline ends. Germline values: CDR1 KGHSH, CDR2 LQKENI. The CDR3 extends over 13 amino acids.

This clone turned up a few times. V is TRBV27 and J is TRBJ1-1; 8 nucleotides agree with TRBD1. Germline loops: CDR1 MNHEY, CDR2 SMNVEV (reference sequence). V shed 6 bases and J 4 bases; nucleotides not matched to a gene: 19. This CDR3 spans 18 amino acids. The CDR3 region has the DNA TGTGCCAGCAGCCCTGTGGGCAGGGGGCTCAGGTCGATCACTGAAGCTTTCTTT. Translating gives CASSPVGRGLRSITEAFF.

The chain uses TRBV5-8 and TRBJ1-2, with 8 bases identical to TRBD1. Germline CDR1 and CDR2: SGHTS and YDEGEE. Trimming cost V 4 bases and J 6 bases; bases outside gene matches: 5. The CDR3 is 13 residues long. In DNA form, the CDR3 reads TGTGCCAGCAGCCCGGACAGGGTGGATGGCTACACCTTC. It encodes CASSPDRVDGYTF.

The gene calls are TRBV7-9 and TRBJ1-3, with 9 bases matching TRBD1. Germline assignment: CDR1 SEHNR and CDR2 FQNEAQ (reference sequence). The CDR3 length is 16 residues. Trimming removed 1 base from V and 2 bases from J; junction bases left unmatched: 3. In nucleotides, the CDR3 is TGTGCCAGCAGCTTAGGAAGGACAGGGGCTGGAAACACCATATATTTT. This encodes CASSLGRTGAGNTIYF.

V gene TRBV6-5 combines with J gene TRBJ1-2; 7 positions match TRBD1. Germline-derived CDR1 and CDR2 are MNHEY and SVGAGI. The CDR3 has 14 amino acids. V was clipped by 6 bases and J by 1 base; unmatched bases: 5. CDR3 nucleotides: TGTGCCAGCAGGAGGGACAGTAATAACTATGGCTACACCTTC. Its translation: CASRRDSNNYGYTF.

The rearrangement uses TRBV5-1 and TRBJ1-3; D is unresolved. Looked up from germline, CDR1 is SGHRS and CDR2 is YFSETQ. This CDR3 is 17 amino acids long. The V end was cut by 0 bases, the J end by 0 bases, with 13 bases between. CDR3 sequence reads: CASSLAGTSGSGNTIYF. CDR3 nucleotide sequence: TGCGCCAGCAGCTTGGCTGGCACTTCGGGCTCTGGAAACACCATATATTTT.

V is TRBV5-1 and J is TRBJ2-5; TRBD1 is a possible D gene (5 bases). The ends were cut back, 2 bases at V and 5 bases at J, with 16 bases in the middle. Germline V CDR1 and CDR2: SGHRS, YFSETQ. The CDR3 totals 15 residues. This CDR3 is CASSFSNRMGETQYF. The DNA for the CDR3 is TGCGCCAGCAGCTTCTCGAACAGGATGGGGGAGACCCAGTACTTC.

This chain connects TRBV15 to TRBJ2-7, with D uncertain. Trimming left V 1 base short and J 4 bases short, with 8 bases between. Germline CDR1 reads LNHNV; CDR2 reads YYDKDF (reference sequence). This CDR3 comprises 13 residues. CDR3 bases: TGTGCCACCAGCAGAGGCGGCCCATACGAGCAGTACTTC. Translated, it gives CATSRGGPYEQYF.

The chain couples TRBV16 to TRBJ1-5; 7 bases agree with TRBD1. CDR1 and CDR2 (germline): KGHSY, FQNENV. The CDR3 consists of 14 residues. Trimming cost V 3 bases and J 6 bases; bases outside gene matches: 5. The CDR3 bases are TGTGCCAGCAGCCAGCATCGACAGGGTCAGCCCCAGCATTTT. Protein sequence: CASSQHRQGQPQHF.

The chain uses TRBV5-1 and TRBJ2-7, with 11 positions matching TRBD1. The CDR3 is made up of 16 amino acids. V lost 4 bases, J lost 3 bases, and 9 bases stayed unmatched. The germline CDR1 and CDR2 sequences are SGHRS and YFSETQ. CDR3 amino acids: CASSPTQGTGGYEQYF. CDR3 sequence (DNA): TGCGCCAGCAGCCCGACCCAGGGGACAGGGGGCTACGAGCAGTACTTC. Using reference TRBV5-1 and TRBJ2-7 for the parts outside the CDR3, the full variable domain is KAGVTQTPRYLIKTRGQQVTLSCSPISGHRSVSWYQQTPGQGLQFLFEYFSETQRNKGNFPGRFSGRQFSNSRSEMNVSTLELGDSALYLCASSPTQGTGGYEQYFGPGTRLTVT.

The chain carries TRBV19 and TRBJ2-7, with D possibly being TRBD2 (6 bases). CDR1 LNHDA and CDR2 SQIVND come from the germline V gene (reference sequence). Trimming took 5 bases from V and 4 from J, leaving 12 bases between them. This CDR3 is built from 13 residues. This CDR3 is CASSLAGGYEQYF. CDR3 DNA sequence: TGTGCCAGTAGTCTGGCCGGGGGATACGAGCAGTACTTC.

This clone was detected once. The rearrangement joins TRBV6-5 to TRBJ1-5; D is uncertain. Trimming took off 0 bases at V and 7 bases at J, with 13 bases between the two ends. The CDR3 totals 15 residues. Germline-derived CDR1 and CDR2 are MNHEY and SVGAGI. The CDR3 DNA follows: TGTGCCAGCAGTTACTCGATTCCCCTCGGGCAGCCCCAGCATTTT. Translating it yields CASSYSIPLGQPQHF.

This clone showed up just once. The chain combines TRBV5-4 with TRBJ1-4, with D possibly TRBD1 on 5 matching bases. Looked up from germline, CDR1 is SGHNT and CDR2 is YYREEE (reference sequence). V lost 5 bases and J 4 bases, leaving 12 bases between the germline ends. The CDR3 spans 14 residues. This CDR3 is CASRAGPFNEKLFF. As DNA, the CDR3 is TGTGCCAGCAGGGCAGGGCCCTTTAATGAAAAACTGTTTTTT.

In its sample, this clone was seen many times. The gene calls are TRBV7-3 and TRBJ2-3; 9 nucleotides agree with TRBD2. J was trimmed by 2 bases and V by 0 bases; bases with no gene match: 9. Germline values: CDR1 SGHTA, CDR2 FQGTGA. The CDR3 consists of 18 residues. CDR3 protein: CASSLTAGTSYLTDTQYF. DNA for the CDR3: TGTGCCAGCAGCTTAACTGCTGGGACTAGCTATCTCACAGATACGCAGTATTTT.

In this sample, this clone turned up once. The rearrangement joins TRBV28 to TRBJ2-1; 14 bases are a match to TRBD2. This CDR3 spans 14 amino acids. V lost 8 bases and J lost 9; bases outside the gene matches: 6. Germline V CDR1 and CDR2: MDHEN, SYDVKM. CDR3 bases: TGTGCCAGCCAGACTAGCGGGAGGGCCACTGAGCAGTTCTTC. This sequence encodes CASQTSGRATEQFF.

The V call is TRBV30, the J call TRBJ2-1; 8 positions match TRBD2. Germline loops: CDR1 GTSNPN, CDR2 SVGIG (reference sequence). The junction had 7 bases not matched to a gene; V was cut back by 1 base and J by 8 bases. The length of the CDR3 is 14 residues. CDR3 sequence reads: CAWSDGSGTDEQFF. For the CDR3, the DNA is TGTGCCTGGAGTGACGGTAGCGGGACGGATGAGCAGTTCTTC.

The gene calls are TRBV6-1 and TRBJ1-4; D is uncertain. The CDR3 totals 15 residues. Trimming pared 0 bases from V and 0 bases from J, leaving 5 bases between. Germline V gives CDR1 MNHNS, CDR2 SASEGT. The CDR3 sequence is CASSEATATNEKLFF. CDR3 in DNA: TGTGCCAGCAGTGAAGCTACAGCAACTAATGAAAAACTGTTTTTT.

CDR3: CSVGQTDEKLFF. CDR3 nucleotides: TGCAGCGTTGGACAGACCGATGAAAAACTGTTTTTT. The rearrangement uses TRBV29-1 and TRBJ1-4; tentative D call: TRBD1 (5 bases). CDR3 length equals 12 residues. The germline CDR1 and CDR2 sequences are SQVTM and ANQGSEA. The V end was cut by 4 bases, the J end by 6 bases, with 9 bases between.

The CDR3 DNA is TGTGCCAGCAGCCTCGGGTACAATGAGCAGTTCTTC. Translation gives CASSLGYNEQFF. The chain combines TRBV12-3 or TRBV12-4 with TRBJ2-1, with D unclear. CDR3 length: 12 residues. V was pared by 6 bases and J by 4 bases, with 7 bases between.

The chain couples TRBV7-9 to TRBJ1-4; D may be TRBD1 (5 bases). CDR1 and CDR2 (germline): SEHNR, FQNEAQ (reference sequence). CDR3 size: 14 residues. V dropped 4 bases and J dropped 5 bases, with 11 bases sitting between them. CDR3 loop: CASSYGGVNEKLFF. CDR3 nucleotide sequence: TGTGCCAGCAGCTACGGGGGGGTAAATGAAAAACTGTTTTTT.